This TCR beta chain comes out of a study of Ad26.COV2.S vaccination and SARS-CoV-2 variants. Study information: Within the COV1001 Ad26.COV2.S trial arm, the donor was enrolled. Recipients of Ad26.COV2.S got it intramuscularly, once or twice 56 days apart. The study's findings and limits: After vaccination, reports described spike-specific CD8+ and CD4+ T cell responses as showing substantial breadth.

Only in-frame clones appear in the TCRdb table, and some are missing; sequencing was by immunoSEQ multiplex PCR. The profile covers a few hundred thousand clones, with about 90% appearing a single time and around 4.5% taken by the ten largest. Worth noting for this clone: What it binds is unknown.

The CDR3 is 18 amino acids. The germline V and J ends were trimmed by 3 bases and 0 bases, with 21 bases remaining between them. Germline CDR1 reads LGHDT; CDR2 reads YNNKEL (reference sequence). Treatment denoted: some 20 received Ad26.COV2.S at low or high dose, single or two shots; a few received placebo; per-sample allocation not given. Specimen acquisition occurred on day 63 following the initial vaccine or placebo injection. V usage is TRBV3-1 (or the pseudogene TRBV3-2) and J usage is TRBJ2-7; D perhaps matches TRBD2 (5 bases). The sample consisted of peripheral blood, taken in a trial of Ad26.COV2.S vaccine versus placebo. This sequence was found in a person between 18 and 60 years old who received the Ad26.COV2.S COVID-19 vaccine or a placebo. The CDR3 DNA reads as TGTGCCAGCAGCCACGAATGGAGATCGAAGCGGAGCTCCTACGAGCAGTACTTC. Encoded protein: CASSHEWRSKRSSYEQYF.